The rows below give T cell receptor beta chains drawn from one sample of a study of blood T cell repertoires in COVID-19. Profiling relied on immunoSEQ multiplex PCR, and the TCRdb table lists in-frame clones only, not all of them. The sample shows 200,000 to 300,000 clones, more than 75% of them seen only once. What was sequenced was peripheral blood. The origin of the receptors is an older woman who had recovered from COVID-19. Each CDR3 is given with its conserved first and last residue. D genes are given only for firm matches. Clone size is shown for a subset of rows, as once, few, many or a class of expanded clone.

clone size	V gene	D gene	J gene	CDR3 protein	CDR3 DNA
.	TRBV18	.	TRBJ1-3	CASSPVMSSGNTIYF	TGTGCCAGCTCACCCGTGATGAGCTCTGGAAACACCATATATTTT
.	TRBV7-9	TRBD1	TRBJ2-7	CASSYPPGQGNF	TGTGCCAGCAGCTATCCTCCGGGACAGGGAAACTTC
.	TRBV11-2	TRBD1	TRBJ1-2	CASRGQGANYGYTF	TGTGCCAGCAGGGGACAGGGGGCTAACTATGGCTACACCTTC
.	TRBV18	.	TRBJ1-2	CASSPPGLRGNYGYTF	TGTGCCAGCTCACCACCGGGGCTCAGGGGAAACTATGGCTACACCTTC
.	TRBV5-4	TRBD1	TRBJ2-5	CASRGQGETQYF	TGTGCCAGCAGGGGACAGGGAGAGACCCAGTACTTC
.	TRBV19	TRBD1	TRBJ1-2	CATRDRGGIPYGYTF	TGTGCCACCCGGGACAGGGGGGGCATTCCCTATGGCTACACCTTC
.	TRBV28	TRBD1	TRBJ2-5	CASSLSGTAVAQYF	TGTGCCAGCAGTCTTTCCGGGACAGCCGTAGCCCAGTACTTC
.	TRBV7-2	TRBD1	TRBJ2-2	CASSLFGTDSTGELFF	TGTGCCAGCAGCTTATTTGGGACAGATAGTACCGGGGAGCTGTTTTTT
.	TRBV5-4	.	TRBJ1-1	CASSLPPGGNTEAFF	TGTGCCAGCAGCTTGCCCCCGGGGGGGAACACTGAAGCTTTCTTT
.	TRBV19	TRBD1	TRBJ1-2	CASNDVGGENYGYTF	TGTGCCAGTAATGATGTAGGGGGCGAGAACTATGGCTACACCTTC
.	TRBV12-3/TRBV12-4	TRBD2	TRBJ2-1	CASRRSGGNEQFF	TGTGCCAGCAGACGTAGCGGGGGAAATGAGCAGTTCTTC
.	TRBV6-5	TRBD1	TRBJ1-5	CASSGQGGSQPQHF	TGTGCCAGCTCGGGCCAGGGGGGTAGTCAGCCCCAGCATTTT
.	TRBV5-4	TRBD1	TRBJ2-5	CASTQGQGETQYF	TGTGCCAGCACTCAGGGACAGGGGGAGACCCAGTACTTC
.	TRBV4-2	.	TRBJ2-5	CASSQDRQSQETQYF	TGTGCCAGCAGCCAAGATAGACAGTCCCAAGAGACCCAGTACTTC
.	TRBV28	.	TRBJ1-5	CASSADRNQPQHF	TGTGCCAGCAGTGCGGACAGAAATCAGCCCCAGCATTTT
.	TRBV6-6	.	TRBJ1-3	CASSHGQSGNTIYF	TGTGCCAGCAGCCACGGACAGTCTGGAAACACCATATATTTT
.	TRBV7-2	TRBD2	TRBJ2-1	CASSLASSGGAINYNEQFF	TGTGCCAGCAGCTTAGCCTCTAGCGGGGGGGCAATCAACTACAATGAGCAGTTCTTC
.	TRBV3-1/TRBV3-2	TRBD1	TRBJ1-2	CASSSRDRALGYTF	TGTGCCAGCAGCTCTCGTGACAGGGCGCTTGGCTACACCTTC
.	TRBV5-1	.	TRBJ1-2	CASSPEWGGVVGYTF	TGCGCCAGCAGCCCGGAATGGGGCGGGGTGGTTGGCTACACCTTC
.	TRBV4-3	TRBD2	TRBJ2-2	CASSSLAGVTGELFF	TGCGCCAGCAGCTCGCTAGCGGGGGTGACCGGGGAGCTGTTTTTT
.	TRBV9	.	TRBJ2-5	CASSPRPEETQYF	TGTGCCAGCAGCCCGCGTCCCGAAGAGACCCAGTACTTC
.	TRBV28	.	TRBJ2-7	CASSLYEQYF	TGTGCCAGCAGTCTATACGAGCAGTACTTC
once	TRBV27	.	TRBJ2-6	CASSRTRAGGSGANVLTF	TGTGCCAGCAGCCGCACGAGGGCCGGGGGCTCTGGGGCCAACGTCCTGACTTTC
.	TRBV10-3	TRBD2	TRBJ2-3	CAIGQRGESTDTQYF	TGTGCCATCGGCCAGCGGGGGGAAAGCACAGATACGCAGTATTTT
once	TRBV10-2	TRBD1	TRBJ1-1	CASSATPGGTEAFF	TGCGCCAGCAGTGCCACGCCAGGGGGCACTGAAGCTTTCTTT
once	TRBV28	TRBD2	TRBJ2-7	CASSLSPSGVTYEQYF	TGTGCCAGCAGTTTATCCCCTAGCGGGGTAACCTACGAGCAGTACTTC
.	TRBV6-5	.	TRBJ1-1	CASSYLAGTEAFF	TGTGCCAGCAGTTACTTAGCGGGCACTGAAGCTTTCTTT
.	TRBV7-9	.	TRBJ1-5	CASSLYANQPQHF	TGTGCCAGCAGCTTATATGCGAATCAGCCCCAGCATTTT
once	TRBV12-3/TRBV12-4	.	TRBJ1-2	CASSLIRGGYTF	TGTGCCAGCAGCCTGATCAGGGGTGGCTACACCTTC
.	TRBV4-1	TRBD1	TRBJ2-7	CASSQIGTGREQYF	TGCGCCAGCAGCCAAATAGGGACAGGGCGCGAGCAGTACTTC
.	TRBV7-2	.	TRBJ2-3	CASSLTPDTQYF	TGTGCCAGCAGCTTAACACCAGATACGCAGTATTTT
few	TRBV25-1	.	TRBJ2-1	CASSDAGSNEQFF	TGTGCCAGCAGTGATGCGGGTAGCAATGAGCAGTTCTTC
.	TRBV28	.	TRBJ2-5	CASSTFGGFETQYF	TGTGCCAGCAGCACCTTTGGAGGGTTCGAGACCCAGTACTTC
once	TRBV7-2	TRBD1	TRBJ1-5	CASSPDRGQDQPQHF	TGTGCCAGCAGCCCGGACAGGGGGCAAGATCAGCCCCAGCATTTT
.	TRBV21-1	.	TRBJ2-1	CASNRTWETYNEQFF	TGTGCCAGCAACCGAACATGGGAGACCTACAATGAGCAGTTCTTC
few	TRBV11-2	.	TRBJ1-3	CASSLKGPGRSGNTIYF	TGTGCCAGCAGCTTAAAGGGCCCAGGGCGCTCTGGAAACACCATATATTTT
.	TRBV28	TRBD2	TRBJ2-7	CAGNSGGAFPPEQYF	TGTGCCGGCAATAGCGGGGGGGCCTTTCCTCCCGAGCAGTACTTC
.	TRBV24-1	TRBD1	TRBJ2-7	CATESKTGTGAYEQYF	TGTGCCACCGAATCAAAAACCGGGACAGGGGCCTACGAGCAGTACTTC
.	TRBV7-6	TRBD1	TRBJ2-7	CASSLFGTGIGEQYF	TGTGCCAGCAGCTTGTTTGGGACAGGGATTGGCGAGCAGTACTTC
.	TRBV19	.	TRBJ2-5	CASKLASVETQYF	TGTGCCAGTAAACTAGCTTCCGTGGAGACCCAGTACTTC
.	TRBV18	.	TRBJ1-3	CASSPPGRVNTIYF	TGTGCCAGCTCACCACCAGGGAGAGTAAACACCATATATTTT
.	TRBV7-2	.	TRBJ1-2	CASSSDPAGGYGYTF	TGTGCCAGCAGCTCAGACCCCGCGGGAGGCTATGGCTACACCTTC
.	TRBV4-2	TRBD1	TRBJ1-2	CASSQGGQGDYGYTF	TGTGCCAGCAGCCAAGGGGGACAGGGTGACTATGGCTACACCTTC
.	TRBV15	TRBD1	TRBJ2-3	CATSRGQGANTQYF	TGTGCCACCAGCAGAGGACAGGGCGCAAATACGCAGTATTTT
.	TRBV9	.	TRBJ1-6	CASTLAGTYNSPLHF	TGTGCCAGCACCCTCGCGGGGACCTATAATTCACCCCTCCACTTT
.	TRBV7-8	TRBD2	TRBJ2-3	CASSPLFRRGGTDTQYF	TGTGCCAGCAGCCCACTATTTCGACGGGGGGGCACAGATACGCAGTATTTT
few	TRBV5-1	TRBD1	TRBJ2-5	CASSTLGQGVVETQYF	TGCGCCAGCAGCACCTTGGGACAGGGTGTGGTTGAGACCCAGTACTTC
.	TRBV7-3	.	TRBJ2-6	CASSFGVAGANVLTF	TGTGCCAGCAGCTTTGGAGTGGCTGGGGCCAACGTCCTGACTTTC
few	TRBV4-1	.	TRBJ2-7	CASSHSSQGSTYEQYF	TGCGCCAGCAGCCACTCTTCGCAGGGTTCGACCTACGAGCAGTACTTC
.	TRBV5-1	TRBD1	TRBJ2-7	CASSLAGTGVGEQYF	TGCGCCAGCAGCTTGGCCGGGACAGGTGTTGGCGAGCAGTACTTC
.	TRBV5-1	.	TRBJ1-3	CASSLGGSGNTIYF	TGCGCCAGCAGCTTAGGAGGGTCTGGAAACACCATATATTTT
.	TRBV4-3	.	TRBJ2-3	CASSQDSSGRTGDTQYF	TGCGCCAGCAGCCAAGATAGTAGCGGACGTACTGGAGATACGCAGTATTTT
once	TRBV5-4	.	TRBJ2-7	CASSPETGRYEQYF	TGTGCCAGCAGCCCCGAGACAGGGAGGTACGAGCAGTACTTC
once	TRBV4-2	TRBD1	TRBJ1-2	CASSLFPSIGQGDGYTF	TGTGCCAGCAGCCTTTTCCCCTCAATCGGACAGGGGGATGGCTACACCTTC
.	TRBV9	.	TRBJ2-5	CASSPSTTLGETQYF	TGTGCCAGCAGCCCCAGTACTACTTTAGGAGAGACCCAGTACTTC